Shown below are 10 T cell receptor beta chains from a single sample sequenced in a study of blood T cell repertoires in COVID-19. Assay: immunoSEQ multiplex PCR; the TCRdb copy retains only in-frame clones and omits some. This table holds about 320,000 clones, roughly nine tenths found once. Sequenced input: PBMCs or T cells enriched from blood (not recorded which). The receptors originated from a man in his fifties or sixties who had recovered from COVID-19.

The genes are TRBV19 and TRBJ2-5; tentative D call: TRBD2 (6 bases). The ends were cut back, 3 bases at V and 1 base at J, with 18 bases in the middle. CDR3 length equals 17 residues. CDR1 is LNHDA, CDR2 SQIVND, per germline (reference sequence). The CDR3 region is CASSIRAQAGIQETQYF. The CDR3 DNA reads TGTGCCAGTAGTATTCGGGCCCAAGCGGGTATCCAAGAGACCCAGTACTTC. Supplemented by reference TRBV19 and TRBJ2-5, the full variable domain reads DGGITQSPKYLFRKEGQNVTLSCEQNLNHDAMYWYRQDPGQGLRLIYYSQIVNDFQKGDIAEGYSVSREKKESFPLTVTSAQKNPTAFYLCASSIRAQAGIQETQYFGPGTRLLVL.

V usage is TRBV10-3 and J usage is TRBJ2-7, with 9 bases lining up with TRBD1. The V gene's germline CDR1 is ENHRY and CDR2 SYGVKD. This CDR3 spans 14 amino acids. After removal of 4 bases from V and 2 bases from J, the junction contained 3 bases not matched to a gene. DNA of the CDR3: TGTGCCATCAGTGGGGGGACAGGGACCTACGAGCAGTACTTC. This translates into CAISGGTGTYEQYF.

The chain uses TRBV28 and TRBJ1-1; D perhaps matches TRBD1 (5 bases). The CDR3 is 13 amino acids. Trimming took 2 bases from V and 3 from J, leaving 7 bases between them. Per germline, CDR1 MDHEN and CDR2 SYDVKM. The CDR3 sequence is CASSLDSYTEAFF. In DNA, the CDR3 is TGTGCCAGCAGTTTAGACAGCTACACTGAAGCTTTCTTT.

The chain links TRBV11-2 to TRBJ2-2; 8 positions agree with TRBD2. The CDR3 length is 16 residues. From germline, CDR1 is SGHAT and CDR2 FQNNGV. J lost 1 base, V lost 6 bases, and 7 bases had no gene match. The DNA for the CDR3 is TGTGCCAGCAGATTACGGGGGGGACGGAACACCGGGGAGCTGTTTTTT. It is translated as CASRLRGGRNTGELFF. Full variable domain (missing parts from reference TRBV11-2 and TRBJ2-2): EAGVAQSPRYKIIEKRQSVAFWCNPISGHATLYWYQQILGQGPKLLIQFQNNGVVDDSQLPKDRFSAERLKGVDSTLKIQPAKLEDSAVYLCASRLRGGRNTGELFFGEGSRLTVL.

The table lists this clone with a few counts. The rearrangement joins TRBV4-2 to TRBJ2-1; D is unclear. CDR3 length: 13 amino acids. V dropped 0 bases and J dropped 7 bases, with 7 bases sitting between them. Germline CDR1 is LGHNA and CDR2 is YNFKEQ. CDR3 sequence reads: CASSQDLRNEQFF. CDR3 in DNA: TGTGCCAGCAGCCAAGATCTCAGGAATGAGCAGTTCTTC.

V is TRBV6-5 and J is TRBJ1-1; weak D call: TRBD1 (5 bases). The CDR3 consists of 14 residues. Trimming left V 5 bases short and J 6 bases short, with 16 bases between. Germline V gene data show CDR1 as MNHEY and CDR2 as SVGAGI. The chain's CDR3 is CASSQFGAGSEAFF. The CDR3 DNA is TGTGCCAGCAGTCAATTTGGGGCAGGGTCTGAAGCTTTCTTT.

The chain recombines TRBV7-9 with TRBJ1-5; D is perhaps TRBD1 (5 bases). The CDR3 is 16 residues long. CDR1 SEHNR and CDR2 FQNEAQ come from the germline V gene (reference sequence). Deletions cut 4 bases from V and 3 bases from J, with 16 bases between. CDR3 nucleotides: TGTGCCAGCAGCTGGTGGGGGGAATGGGACAATCAGCCCCAGCATTTT. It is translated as CASSWWGEWDNQPQHF.

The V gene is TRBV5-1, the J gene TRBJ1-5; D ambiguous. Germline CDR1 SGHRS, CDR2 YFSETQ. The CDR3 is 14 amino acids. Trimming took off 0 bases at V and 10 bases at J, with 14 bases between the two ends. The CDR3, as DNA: TGCGCCAGCAGCTTGGCCGGAGGTCTCAATCCCCAGCATTTT. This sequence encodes CASSLAGGLNPQHF.

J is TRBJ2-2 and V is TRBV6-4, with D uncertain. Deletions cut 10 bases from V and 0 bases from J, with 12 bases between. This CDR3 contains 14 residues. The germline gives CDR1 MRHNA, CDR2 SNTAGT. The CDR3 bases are TGTGCCACCAGACAATTTCCGAACACCGGGGAGCTGTTTTTT. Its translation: CATRQFPNTGELFF.

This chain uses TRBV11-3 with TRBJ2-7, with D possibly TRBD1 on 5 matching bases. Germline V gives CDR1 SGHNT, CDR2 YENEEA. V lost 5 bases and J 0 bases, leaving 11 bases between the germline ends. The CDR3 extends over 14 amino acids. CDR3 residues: CASSQGAISYEQYF. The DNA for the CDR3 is TGTGCCAGCAGCCAAGGGGCAATCTCCTACGAGCAGTACTTC.